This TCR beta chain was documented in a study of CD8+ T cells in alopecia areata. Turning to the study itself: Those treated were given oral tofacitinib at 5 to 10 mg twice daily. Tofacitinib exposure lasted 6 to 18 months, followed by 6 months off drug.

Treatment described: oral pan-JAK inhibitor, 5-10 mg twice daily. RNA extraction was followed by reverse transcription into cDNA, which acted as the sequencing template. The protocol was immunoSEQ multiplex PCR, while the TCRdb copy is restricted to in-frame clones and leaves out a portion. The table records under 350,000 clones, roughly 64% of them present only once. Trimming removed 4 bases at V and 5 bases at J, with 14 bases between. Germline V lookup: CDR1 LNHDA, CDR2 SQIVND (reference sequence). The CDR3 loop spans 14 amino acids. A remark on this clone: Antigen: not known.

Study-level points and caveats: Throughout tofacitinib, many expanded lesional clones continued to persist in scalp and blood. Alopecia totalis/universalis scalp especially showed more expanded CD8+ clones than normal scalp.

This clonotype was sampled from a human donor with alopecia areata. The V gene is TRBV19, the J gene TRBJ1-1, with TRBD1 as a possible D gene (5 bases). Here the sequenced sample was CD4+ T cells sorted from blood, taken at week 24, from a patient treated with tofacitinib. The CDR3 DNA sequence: TGTGCCAGTAGTAGTAGGGACGGTGGGACTGAAGCTTTCTTT. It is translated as CASSSRDGGTEAFF. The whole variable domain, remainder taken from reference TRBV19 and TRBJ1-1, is DGGITQSPKYLFRKEGQNVTLSCEQNLNHDAMYWYRQDPGQGLRLIYYSQIVNDFQKGDIAEGYSVSREKKESFPLTVTSAQKNPTAFYLCASSSRDGGTEAFFGQGTRLTVV.